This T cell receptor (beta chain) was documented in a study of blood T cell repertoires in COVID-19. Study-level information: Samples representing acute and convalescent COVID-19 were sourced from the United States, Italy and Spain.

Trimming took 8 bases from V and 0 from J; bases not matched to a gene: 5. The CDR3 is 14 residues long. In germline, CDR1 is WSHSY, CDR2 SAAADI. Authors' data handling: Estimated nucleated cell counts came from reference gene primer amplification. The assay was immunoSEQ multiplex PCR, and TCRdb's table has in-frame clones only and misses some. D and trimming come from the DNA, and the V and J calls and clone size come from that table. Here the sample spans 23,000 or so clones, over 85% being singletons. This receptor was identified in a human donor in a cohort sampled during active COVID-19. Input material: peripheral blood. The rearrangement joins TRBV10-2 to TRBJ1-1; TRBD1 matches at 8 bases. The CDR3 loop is CASRTGTVNTEAFF. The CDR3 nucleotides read TGCGCCAGCCGGACAGGGACAGTGAACACTGAAGCTTTCTTT.